The clone carrying this T cell receptor beta chain is judged large. TCRdb redid the calling of the PCR reads with MiXCR, one entry per CDR3 protein. The table records over 1,500 distinct CDR3 sequences, 35% to 50% of them present only once. The CDR3 spans 13 residues. Trimming took 4 bases from V and 10 from J, leaving 14 bases between them. Germline V gives CDR1 SGHVS, CDR2 FNYEAQ. The record originates from a study of immune characterization of retroperitoneal liposarcoma. Specimen: tumor tissue. The chain employs TRBV7-6 and TRBJ2-1; maybe TRBD1 (6 bases). This clonotype was obtained from a female donor with retroperitoneal liposarcoma. The DNA for the CDR3 is TGTGCCAGCAGCTCCGGACAGTGGGAGGAGCAGTTCTTC. Amino acid sequence: CASSSGQWEEQFF.